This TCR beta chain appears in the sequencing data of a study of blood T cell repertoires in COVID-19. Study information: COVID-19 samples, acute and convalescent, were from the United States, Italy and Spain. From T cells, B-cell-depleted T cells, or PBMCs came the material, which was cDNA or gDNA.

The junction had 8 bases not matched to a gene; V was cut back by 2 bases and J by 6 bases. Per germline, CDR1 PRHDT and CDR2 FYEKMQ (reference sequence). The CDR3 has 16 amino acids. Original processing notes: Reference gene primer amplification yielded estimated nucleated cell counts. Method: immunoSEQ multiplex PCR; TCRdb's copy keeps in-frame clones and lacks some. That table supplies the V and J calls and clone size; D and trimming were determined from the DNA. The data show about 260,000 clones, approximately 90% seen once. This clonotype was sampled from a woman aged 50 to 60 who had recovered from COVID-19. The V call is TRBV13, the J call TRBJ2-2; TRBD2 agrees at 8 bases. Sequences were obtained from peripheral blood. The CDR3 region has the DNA TGTGCCAGCAGCTTAAACCAGCGGGAGCGTCCCGGGGAGCTGTTTTTT. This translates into CASSLNQRERPGELFF.